A single sample gave rise to the 30 T cell receptor beta chains below, sequenced in a study of shared clonotypes between healthy human individuals. Method: immunoSEQ multiplex PCR; TCRdb's copy keeps in-frame clones and lacks some. The repertoire holds under 1,100,000 clones, with 65% to 80% as singletons. The specimen sequenced was memory CD4+ T cells sorted from blood. Subset described: CD45RA-negative fraction. These receptors were obtained from a man between 18 and 29 years old in good health.

The V and J genes are TRBV11-2 and TRBJ2-3, with 7 bases lining up with TRBD2. Trimming at V came to 3 bases and at J to 4 bases, leaving 7 bases not matched to a gene. The CDR3 totals 15 residues. Looked up from germline, CDR1 is SGHAT and CDR2 is FQNNGV. The DNA of the CDR3 is TGTGCCAGCAGCTTCGGGGCGGGAGTTCCAGATACGCAGTATTTT. Translated, it gives CASSFGAGVPDTQYF. The whole variable domain, remainder taken from reference TRBV11-2 and TRBJ2-3, is EAGVAQSPRYKIIEKRQSVAFWCNPISGHATLYWYQQILGQGPKLLIQFQNNGVVDDSQLPKDRFSAERLKGVDSTLKIQPAKLEDSAVYLCASSFGAGVPDTQYFGPGTRLTVL.

The rearrangement joins TRBV18 to TRBJ2-1; tentatively, D is TRBD2 (5 bases). V was trimmed by 2 bases and J by 10 bases, leaving 12 bases between them. Germline lookup yields CDR1 KGHSH and CDR2 LQKENI. This CDR3 is 13 amino acids long. The CDR3 DNA sequence: TGTGCCAGCTCACCAGACGGACCGGGGGAGCAGTTCTTC. Translating it yields CASSPDGPGEQFF.

In its sample, this clone was seen once. This chain joins TRBV5-6 and TRBJ1-1; 7 bases line up with TRBD1. V dropped 5 bases and J dropped 1; count of bases not matched to a gene: 5. Germline CDR1 reads SGHDT; CDR2 reads YYEEEE. The CDR3 contains 14 residues. In nucleotides, the CDR3 is TGTGCCAGCAGGGACCAGGGGGGGAACACTGAAGCTTTCTTT. Encoded protein: CASRDQGGNTEAFF.

The chain is built from TRBV11-2 and TRBJ1-1; unclear D gene. Trimming cost V 5 bases and J 1 base, with 17 bases left between them. The CDR3 covers 16 residues. The germline V gene encodes CDR1 SGHAT and CDR2 FQNNGV. The CDR3 region has the DNA TGTGCCAGCAGCGGCGGGCCCATCCCCCCGAACACTGAAGCTTTCTTT. It is translated as CASSGGPIPPNTEAFF. The variable domain in full, completed from reference TRBV11-2 and TRBJ1-1, reads EAGVAQSPRYKIIEKRQSVAFWCNPISGHATLYWYQQILGQGPKLLIQFQNNGVVDDSQLPKDRFSAERLKGVDSTLKIQPAKLEDSAVYLCASSGGPIPPNTEAFFGQGTRLTVV.

This clone was counted once. The rearrangement uses TRBV5-1 and TRBJ2-5; no firm D call. This CDR3 spans 14 amino acids. The germline CDR1 and CDR2 sequences are SGHRS and YFSETQ. Trimming left V 1 base short and J 5 bases short, with 12 bases between. CDR3 DNA: TGCGCCAGCAGCTTGTCAGTCCCCTGGGAGACCCAGTACTTC. It yields the protein CASSLSVPWETQYF. The full variable domain, completed using reference TRBV5-1 and TRBJ2-5, is KAGVTQTPRYLIKTRGQQVTLSCSPISGHRSVSWYQQTPGQGLQFLFEYFSETQRNKGNFPGRFSGRQFSNSRSEMNVSTLELGDSALYLCASSLSVPWETQYFGPGTRLLVL.

This chain connects TRBV18 to TRBJ1-6; TRBD1 matches 9 bases. CDR3 size: 15 residues. CDR1 KGHSH and CDR2 LQKENI come from the germline V gene. V shed 3 bases and J 8 bases; nucleotides not matched to a gene: 5. CDR3 sequence reads: CASSPGTGQYSPLHF. CDR3 nucleotides: TGTGCCAGCTCACCCGGGACAGGGCAATATTCACCCCTCCACTTT. The variable domain in full, with the rest retrieved from reference TRBV18 and TRBJ1-6, is NAGVMQNPRHLVRRRGQEARLRCSPMKGHSHVYWYRQLPEEGLKFMVYLQKENIIDESGMPKERFSAEFPKEGPSILRIQQVVRGDSAAYFCASSPGTGQYSPLHFGNGTRLTVT.

The J gene is TRBJ2-5, the V gene TRBV28; 7 bases line up with TRBD1. V was pared by 2 bases and J by 2 bases, with 5 bases of the junction left unmatched. Per the germline V gene, CDR1 is MDHEN and CDR2 is SYDVKM. The CDR3 is 15 residues long. As DNA, the CDR3 is TGTGCCAGCAGTTTAGGGGGACAGAGACAAGAGACCCAGTACTTC. This sequence encodes CASSLGGQRQETQYF.

The chain uses TRBV28 and TRBJ1-2, with TRBD1 matching 10 bases. CDR1 is MDHEN and CDR2 is SYDVKM in the germline V gene. The CDR3 sequence is 16 residues long. The V and J ends lost 5 bases and 6 bases, in that order; junction bases with no gene match: 12. Here the CDR3 DNA reads TGTGCCAGCAGTCTACCCGGGACAGGGGTCGGAAATGGCTACACCTTC. This translates into CASSLPGTGVGNGYTF.

CDR3: CASSIGDRGAYEQYF. CDR3 in DNA: TGTGCCAGTAGTATTGGGGACAGGGGGGCCTACGAGCAGTACTTC. The chain uses TRBV19 and TRBJ2-7; 11 bases align to TRBD1. Germline V lookup: CDR1 LNHDA, CDR2 SQIVND (reference sequence). This CDR3 contains 15 residues. V trimming: 3 bases; J trimming: 2 bases; junction bases outside the gene matches: 3.

The chain employs TRBV4-1 and TRBJ2-7; D may match TRBD1 or TRBD2 (5 bases each). This CDR3 has 14 amino acids. Germline CDR1 reads MGHRA; CDR2 reads YSYEKL. Trimming pared 0 bases from V and 3 bases from J, leaving 9 bases between. CDR3 sequence (DNA): TGCGCCAGCAGCCAAGAGGGACGGAACTACGAGCAGTACTTC. The encoded protein is CASSQEGRNYEQYF.

On this clone: The junction departs from the called germline gene at one end, perhaps through a read error. The chain recombines TRBV28 with TRBJ2-7; a weak D match, TRBD2 (5 bases). Per germline, CDR1 MDHEN and CDR2 SYDVKM. The CDR3 loop spans 16 amino acids. CDR3 nucleotide sequence: TGTGCCAGCAGCTTATCCACTGTGGTGGGGAGCTACGAGCAGTACTTC. Encoded protein: CASSLSTVVGSYEQYF.

Worth noting for this clone: Other DNA sequences in this specimen translate into the identical CDR3. The V and J genes are TRBV7-2 and TRBJ2-7, with a weak D call TRBD1 (8 bases). The CDR3 consists of 15 residues. V shed 3 bases and J shed 4 bases, with 16 bases lying between them. Germline-derived CDR1 and CDR2 are SGHTA and FQGNSA. The CDR3 spells CASSLGGTGAYEQYF. The CDR3 DNA reads TGTGCCAGCAGCTTGGGGGGGACAGGTGCGTACGAGCAGTACTTC.

The V call is TRBV5-6, the J call TRBJ2-2; 9 nucleotides match TRBD1. In germline, CDR1 is SGHDT, CDR2 YYEEEE. The CDR3 extends over 15 amino acids. V lost 0 bases to trimming and J lost 7 bases; unmatched junction nucleotides: 4. The CDR3 spells CASSLDRGRVGELFF. In DNA form, the CDR3 reads TGTGCCAGCAGCTTGGACAGGGGGCGGGTCGGGGAGCTGTTTTTT.

The rearrangement uses TRBV5-5 and TRBJ2-7, with 9 bases fitting TRBD2. The germline V gene has CDR1 SGHKS and CDR2 YYEKEE (reference sequence). J was trimmed by 7 bases and V by 4 bases; bases with no gene match: 6. CDR3 length: 13 residues. The CDR3 DNA is TGTGCCAGCAGCATGAATCTAGCGGGAGAGCAGTACTTC. Its protein product is CASSMNLAGEQYF.

The CDR3 is CASSVEGQKYEQYF. DNA for the CDR3: TGTGCCAGCAGTGTGGAGGGGCAGAAGTACGAGCAGTACTTC. The chain carries TRBV2 and TRBJ2-7; the D gene is possibly TRBD2 (6 bases). This CDR3 comprises 14 residues. Trimming took 4 bases from V and 4 from J, leaving 14 bases between them. Germline assignment: CDR1 SNHLY and CDR2 FYNNEI.

The chain links TRBV19 to TRBJ1-1; TRBD1 agrees at 7 bases. The CDR3 contains 15 residues. Trimming removed 5 bases from V and 2 bases from J; junction bases left unmatched: 8. CDR1 is LNHDA, CDR2 SQIVND, per germline (reference sequence). CDR3 protein: CASSPSGTVNTEAFF. CDR3 nucleotide sequence: TGTGCCAGTAGTCCCTCCGGGACAGTTAACACTGAAGCTTTCTTT.

The J gene is TRBJ2-2, the V gene TRBV5-6; TRBD2 aligns across 9 bases. Germline-derived CDR1 and CDR2 are SGHDT and YYEEEE. This CDR3 has 18 residues. V was pared by 1 base and J by 7 bases, with 14 bases of the junction left unmatched. The CDR3 is CASSLRRRAGGSNGELFF. CDR3 in DNA: TGTGCCAGCAGCTTGAGGAGGAGGGCGGGAGGGAGCAACGGGGAGCTGTTTTTT.

This sequence joins TRBV6-5 and TRBJ2-7; D tentatively fits TRBD1 or TRBD2 (5 bases each). V shed 0 bases and J shed 0 bases, with 6 bases lying between them. Germline V gene data show CDR1 as MNHEY and CDR2 as SVGAGI. The CDR3 contains 14 residues. CDR3 region: CASSYSGVSYEQYF. CDR3 nucleotide sequence: TGTGCCAGCAGTTACTCGGGGGTCTCCTACGAGCAGTACTTC.

This clone was observed once. The CDR3 bases are TGTGCCAGCAGCTTACGGACAGGGGGCACTGAAGCTTTCTTT. Protein sequence: CASSLRTGGTEAFF. The V and J genes are TRBV7-9 and TRBJ1-1, with 10 bases that match TRBD1. V shed 2 bases and J 4 bases; nucleotides not matched to a gene: 1. The length of the CDR3 is 14 residues. Germline V CDR1 and CDR2: SEHNR, FQNEAQ (reference sequence). Drawing the rest from reference TRBV7-9 and TRBJ1-1, the complete variable domain is DTGVSQNPRHKITKRGQNVTFRCDPISEHNRLYWYRQTLGQGPEFLTYFQNEAQLEKSRLLSDRFSAERPKGSFSTLEIQRTEQGDSAMYLCASSLRTGGTEAFFGQGTRLTVV.

The sample holds many counts of this clone. The chain links TRBV2 to TRBJ2-5; 7 nucleotides match TRBD1. CDR3 length equals 14 residues. Losses at the gene ends were 1 base for V and 5 bases for J; bases not matched to a gene: 4. Germline V gene data show CDR1 as SNHLY and CDR2 as FYNNEI. The CDR3, as DNA: TGTGCCAGCAGTGAAGTGATAGGGGGCGAGACCCAGTACTTC. It is translated as CASSEVIGGETQYF.

V is TRBV4-1 and J is TRBJ2-3, with D unresolved. The V end was cut by 0 bases, the J end by 2 bases, with 9 bases between. The V gene's germline CDR1 is MGHRA and CDR2 YSYEKL. The CDR3 is 15 residues long. CDR3 sequence reads: CASSQDGFSTDTQYF. DNA for the CDR3: TGCGCCAGCAGCCAAGACGGCTTCTCCACAGATACGCAGTATTTT.

This rearrangement joins TRBV28 to TRBJ2-7; unclear D gene. This CDR3 has 12 residues. V lost 8 bases and J lost 3, with 11 bases in between. The germline V gene encodes CDR1 MDHEN and CDR2 SYDVKM. CDR3 nucleotides: TGTGCCAGCGGCAGGTCCCACTACGAGCAGTACTTC. As protein: CASGRSHYEQYF.

The chain couples TRBV7-2 to TRBJ1-1; 9 nucleotides match TRBD1. The CDR3 runs to 16 residues. V lost 5 bases to trimming and J lost 0 bases; unmatched junction nucleotides: 7. Per the germline V gene, CDR1 is SGHTA and CDR2 is FQGNSA. The DNA for the CDR3 is TGTGCCAGCAGCCCAGTGGGGGACAGGGTGAACACTGAAGCTTTCTTT. This gives the protein CASSPVGDRVNTEAFF. The full variable domain, rest sourced from reference TRBV7-2 and TRBJ1-1, is GAGVSQSPSNKVTEKGKDVELRCDPISGHTALYWYRQSLGQGLEFLIYFQGNSAPDKSGLPSDRFSAERTGGSVSTLTIQRTQQEDSAVYLCASSPVGDRVNTEAFFGQGTRLTVV.

The rearrangement joins TRBV5-4 to TRBJ2-7, with a possible D match to TRBD2 (6 bases). Germline V gene sequence: CDR1 SGHNT, CDR2 YYREEE (reference sequence). The V end lost 4 bases, the J end lost 5 bases, and 16 bases lay between the germline ends. This CDR3 is 14 amino acids long. CDR3 in amino acids: CASSRVGGANEQYF. CDR3 bases: TGTGCCAGCAGCCGCGTGGGGGGAGCGAACGAGCAGTACTTC.

The J gene is TRBJ1-5, the V gene TRBV7-9; the D gene is possibly TRBD1 (5 bases). CDR1 is SEHNR, CDR2 FQNEAQ, per germline (reference sequence). The CDR3 covers 15 residues. Trimming cost V 4 bases and J 5 bases, with 15 bases left between them. The chain's CDR3 is CASSWGGGGHQPQHF. CDR3 DNA sequence: TGTGCCAGCAGCTGGGGGGGAGGTGGCCATCAGCCCCAGCATTTT.

The genes are TRBV6-5 and TRBJ2-7; 7 positions match TRBD1. This CDR3 is built from 13 residues. J lost 7 bases, V lost 5 bases, and 8 bases had no gene match. CDR1 and CDR2 from the germline V gene are MNHEY and SVGAGI. Here the CDR3 DNA reads TGTGCCAGCAGTCGAACGACAGGGTGGGAGCAGTACTTC. Translation gives CASSRTTGWEQYF.

The chain employs TRBV27 and TRBJ2-1; D remains ambiguous. This CDR3 is 13 amino acids long. Germline V gene data show CDR1 as MNHEY and CDR2 as SMNVEV (reference sequence). The germline V and J ends were trimmed by 5 bases and 1 base, with 6 bases remaining between them. The CDR3 nucleotides read TGTGCCAGCAGTCTCTCATCCTACAATGAGCAGTTCTTC. It is translated as CASSLSSYNEQFF.

The V and J genes are TRBV19 and TRBJ1-5; the D gene is possibly TRBD1 (6 bases). The ends were cut back, 5 bases at V and 5 bases at J, with 13 bases in the middle. Germline V CDR1 and CDR2: LNHDA, SQIVND (reference sequence). The CDR3 contains 14 residues. This chain's CDR3 is CASSEPQGYQPQHF. The CDR3, as DNA: TGTGCCAGTAGTGAACCACAGGGCTATCAGCCCCAGCATTTT.

A few counts support this clone. The CDR3 spells CASSIDIRYEQYF. DNA of the CDR3: TGTGCCAGTAGTATAGATATTCGCTACGAGCAGTACTTC. This chain connects TRBV19 to TRBJ2-7; D remains ambiguous. Trimming took off 0 bases at V and 3 bases at J, with 6 bases between the two ends. Germline assignment: CDR1 LNHDA and CDR2 SQIVND (reference sequence). CDR3 length: 13 amino acids.

The chain combines TRBV6-5 with TRBJ2-5; possibly TRBD1 for D (5 bases). Per germline, CDR1 MNHEY and CDR2 SVGAGI. The CDR3 length is 15 residues. V dropped 6 bases and J dropped 5 bases, with 19 bases sitting between them. The CDR3 DNA sequence: TGTGCCAGCAGACGTGGGGCTAGTGTTCGGGAGACCCAGTACTTC. Protein: CASRRGASVRETQYF.